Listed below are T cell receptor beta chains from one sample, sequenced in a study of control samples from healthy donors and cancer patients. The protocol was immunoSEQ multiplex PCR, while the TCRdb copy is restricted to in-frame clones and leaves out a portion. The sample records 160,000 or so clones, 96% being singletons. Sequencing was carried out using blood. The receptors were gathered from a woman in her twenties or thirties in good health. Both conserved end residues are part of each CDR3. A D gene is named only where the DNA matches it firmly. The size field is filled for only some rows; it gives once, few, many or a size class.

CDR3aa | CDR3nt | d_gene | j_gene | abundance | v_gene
CARLESSGNTIYF | TGTGCCAGACTCGAGAGCTCTGGAAACACCATATATTTT | . | TRBJ1-3 | once | TRBV2
CASSRPRSPLHF | TGTGCCAGCAGCCGGCCCAGGTCACCCCTCCACTTT | . | TRBJ1-6 | . | TRBV12-3/TRBV12-4
CASSLGTSGYEQYF | TGTGCCAGCAGCCTCGGGACTAGCGGCTACGAGCAGTACTTC | TRBD2 | TRBJ2-7 | once | TRBV5-4
CSVEFLSGGTEAFF | TGCAGCGTTGAATTTCTGTCGGGCGGCACTGAAGCTTTCTTT | . | TRBJ1-1 | . | TRBV29-1
CASTYRGTEAFF | TGTGCCAGCACCTACAGGGGTACTGAAGCTTTCTTT | TRBD1 | TRBJ1-1 | . | TRBV6-5
CASSIGQGQRANEQFF | TGTGCCAGTAGTATTGGACAGGGGCAGAGGGCCAATGAGCAGTTCTTC | TRBD1 | TRBJ2-1 | . | TRBV19
CAISESNGPPQHF | TGTGCCATCAGTGAGTCGAACGGTCCGCCCCAGCATTTT | . | TRBJ1-5 | . | TRBV10-3
CASSLSSGRGVDTQYF | TGTGCCAGCAGCTTATCTAGCGGGAGGGGAGTAGATACGCAGTATTTT | TRBD2 | TRBJ2-3 | . | TRBV7-3
CASSFSGLAGDPYPSTDTQYF | TGTGCCAGCAGTTTCTCCGGACTAGCGGGGGACCCCTACCCTAGCACAGATACGCAGTATTTT | TRBD2 | TRBJ2-3 | once | TRBV28
CASRVREVRTEAFF | TGTGCCAGCAGGGTCAGGGAAGTTCGCACTGAAGCTTTCTTT | . | TRBJ1-1 | . | TRBV28